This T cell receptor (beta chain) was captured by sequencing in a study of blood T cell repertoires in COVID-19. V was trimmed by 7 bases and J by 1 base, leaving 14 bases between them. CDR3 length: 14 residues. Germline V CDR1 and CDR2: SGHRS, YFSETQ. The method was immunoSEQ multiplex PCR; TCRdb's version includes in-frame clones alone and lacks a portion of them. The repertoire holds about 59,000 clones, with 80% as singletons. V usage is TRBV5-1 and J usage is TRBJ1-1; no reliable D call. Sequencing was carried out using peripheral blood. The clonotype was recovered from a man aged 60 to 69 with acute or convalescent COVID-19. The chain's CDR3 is CASATRAGNTEAFF. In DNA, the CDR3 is TGCGCCAGCGCCACGAGGGCGGGGAACACTGAAGCTTTCTTT.